Following are 15 T cell receptor beta chains from one sample sequenced in a study of CD8+CD57+ T cells in acquired aplastic anemia. Using genomic DNA as the template, TCR beta VDJ and CDR3 profiling was carried out. TCRdb ran MiXCR on the reads and lists one entry per CDR3 protein. The sample yields roughly 250,000 distinct CDR3 sequences, 82% seen once. CD8+CD57+ cell expansion had been shown by flow cytometry in patients chosen for sequencing. The sequencing input was sorted CD4+, CD8+, or CD8+CD57+ T cells (not recorded which) from PBMCs. The receptor source for this set is a human donor with aplastic anemia.

Regarding this clonotype: An end of the junction does not agree with germline; a read error may underlie this. CDR3 nucleotide sequence: TGTGCCAGCAGTAACGGACTAGCGGGAAGTCTGTCCTTC. It encodes CASSNGLAGSLSF. The J gene is TRBJ2-1, the V gene TRBV6-2 or TRBV6-3, with 12 bases fitting TRBD2. This CDR3 comprises 13 residues. Germline CDR1 is MNHEY and CDR2 is SVGEGT.

Points on this clonotype: The missing conserved phenylalanine or tryptophan at the end of this CDR3 makes a read error likely. The chain employs TRBV12-3 or TRBV12-4 and TRBJ2-2; TRBD1 or TRBD2 may be the D gene (6 bases each). The CDR3 extends over 16 amino acids. Trimming took 6 bases from V and 9 from J, leaving 23 bases between them. CDR3 DNA sequence: TGTGCCAGCAGGGCCGAAGGACAGAGGAGGGGCCGGGAGCTGTTTTCT. This translates into CASRAEGQRRGRELFS.

This clonotype was seen only a few times. Possible read error: a much larger clone is one base away. V is TRBV7-9 and J is TRBJ1-1, with D perhaps TRBD1 (6 bases). The CDR3 is 15 residues long. The germline CDR1 and CDR2 sequences are SEHNR and FQNEAQ (reference sequence). V lost 0 bases and J 14 bases, leaving 22 bases between the germline ends. The CDR3 here is CASSLAGSYRANVFF. In DNA form, the CDR3 reads TGTGCCAGCAGCTTAGCGGGTAGCTACAGGGCCAACGTCTTCTTT. Based on the CDR3 plus reference TRBV7-9 and TRBJ1-1, the full variable domain is DTGVSQNPRHKITKRGQNVTFRCDPISEHNRLYWYRQTLGQGPEFLTYFQNEAQLEKSRLLSDRFSAERPKGSFSTLEIQRTEQGDSAMYLCASSLAGSYRANVFFGQGTRLTVV.

The J gene is TRBJ2-5, the V gene TRBV11-3, with TRBD1 matching 7 bases. The junction had 17 bases not matched to a gene; V was cut back by 3 bases and J by 10 bases. The V gene's germline CDR1 is SGHNT and CDR2 YENEEA. This CDR3 spans 16 amino acids. The CDR3 DNA reads as TGTGCCAGCAGCTTGGGTGGGACAGCCTACGAGCAGTACCAGTACTTC. Translation: CASSLGGTAYEQYQYF.

This clonotype was observed at least ten times. This sequence joins TRBV13 and TRBJ2-7, with TRBD2 matching over 7 bases. The J segment lost 1 base and the V segment lost 4 bases, leaving 7 bases of the junction unmatched. Germline assignment: CDR1 PRHDT and CDR2 FYEKMQ (reference sequence). The CDR3 spans 15 residues. Here the CDR3 reads CASSSDGRKSYEQYF. Written as DNA, the CDR3 is TGTGCCAGCAGCTCGGACGGGAGGAAATCCTACGAGCAGTACTTC.

This clonotype has at least ten counts. The genes are TRBV6-2 or TRBV6-3 and TRBJ1-2; unclear D gene. The V gene lost 0 bases and the J gene lost 0 bases, with 8 bases spanning the gap. Germline V lookup: CDR1 MNHEY, CDR2 SVGEGT. The CDR3 length is 15 residues. The CDR3 coding sequence is TGTGCCAGCAGTTACTCGAGGCAGCCTAACTATGGCTACACCTTC. Translation: CASSYSRQPNYGYTF.

Notes on this clonotype: A read error may produce the germline difference seen at one junction end. The chain has TRBV7-8 and TRBJ2-3; TRBD2 matches at 7 bases. Germline CDR1 is SGHVS and CDR2 is FQNEAQ. The CDR3 runs to 13 residues. The CDR3 nucleotides read TGTGCCAGCAGGTTAGCGGGCACAGATGAGCAGTATTTT. Translated, it gives CASRLAGTDEQYF.

This chain uses TRBV4-3 with TRBJ2-3; D possibly corresponds to TRBD2 (5 bases). The CDR3 has 15 amino acids. Germline V gene sequence: CDR1 LGHNA, CDR2 YSLEER. CDR3 coding DNA: TGCGCTTTGCTCTTAGGTGCGGGCGTCACAGATACGCAGTATTTT. Residues: CALLLGAGVTDTQYF.

This rearrangement joins TRBV11-2 to TRBJ2-3; tentatively, D is TRBD1 or TRBD2 (5 bases each). V shed 5 bases and J shed 10 bases, with 13 bases lying between them. CDR3 length: 12 residues. Per the germline V gene, CDR1 is SGHAT and CDR2 is FQNNGV. The CDR3 here is CASSRDQHSQYF. The CDR3 nucleotides read TGTGCCAGCAGCCGGGACCAGCATTCGCAGTATTTT.

Concerning this clonotype itself: The limits of the CDR3 on the DNA are not certain, so only TCRdb's listed CDR3 is given. The V and J genes are TRBV9 and TRBJ1-4. The CDR3 is 17 residues long, counting both termini. CDR1 is SGDLS, CDR2 YYNGEE, per germline. The CDR3 spells CASSESSGAQYFEKLFF.

The V and J genes are TRBV9 and TRBJ2-1; the D gene is possibly TRBD1 (6 bases). V was pared by 4 bases and J by 8 bases, with 22 bases between. Germline CDR1 reads SGDLS; CDR2 reads YYNGEE. The CDR3 runs 16 residues. CDR3 loop: CASSSRGRGVNYEQFF. CDR3 sequence (DNA): TGTGCCAGCAGCTCACGGGGCAGGGGCGTGAACTATGAGCAGTTCTTC.

This sequence joins TRBV7-8 and TRBJ2-5; maybe TRBD1 (5 bases). The V and J ends lost 4 bases and 3 bases respectively, with 12 bases between them. CDR1 is SGHVS and CDR2 is FQNEAQ in the germline V gene. The CDR3 runs to 14 residues. CDR3 sequence (DNA): TGTGCCAGCAGCTGGGGCTCCAGCGAAGAGACCCAGTACTTC. Its protein is CASSWGSSEETQYF.

About this clonotype itself: Since the CDR3 does not end with the conserved phenylalanine or tryptophan, this likely comes from a read error. This chain joins TRBV29-1 and TRBJ2-1; TRBD2 might be the D (5 bases). The CDR3 spans 16 residues. Looked up from germline, CDR1 is SQVTM and CDR2 is ANQGSEA. The CDR3 region is CSVREADWGEYNEQFS. DNA of the CDR3: TGCAGTGTTAGGGAAGCTGATTGGGGAGAGTACAACGAGCAGTTCTCC.

About this clonotype: The junction and the germline gene differ at one end; a read error may be behind it. This chain connects TRBV7-8 to TRBJ2-3; possible D gene TRBD2, 6 bases. The CDR3 sequence is 13 residues long. Germline CDR1 and CDR2: SGHVS and FQNEAQ. CDR3 DNA sequence: TGTGCCAGCAGCTTCGGGGGAGGAGACAATACGCAGTTT. This translates into CASSFGGGDNTQF.

The gene calls are TRBV7-8 and TRBJ2-7; D might be TRBD2 (6 bases). The CDR3 sequence is 18 residues long. In germline, CDR1 is SGHVS, CDR2 FQNEAQ. V lost 3 bases and J 4 bases, leaving 25 bases between the germline ends. The CDR3 DNA is TGTGCCAGCAGCTTTGATGGAGGCGGGAAAGCCCTTTCTTACGAGCAGTACGTC. It codes for CASSFDGGGKALSYEQYV.